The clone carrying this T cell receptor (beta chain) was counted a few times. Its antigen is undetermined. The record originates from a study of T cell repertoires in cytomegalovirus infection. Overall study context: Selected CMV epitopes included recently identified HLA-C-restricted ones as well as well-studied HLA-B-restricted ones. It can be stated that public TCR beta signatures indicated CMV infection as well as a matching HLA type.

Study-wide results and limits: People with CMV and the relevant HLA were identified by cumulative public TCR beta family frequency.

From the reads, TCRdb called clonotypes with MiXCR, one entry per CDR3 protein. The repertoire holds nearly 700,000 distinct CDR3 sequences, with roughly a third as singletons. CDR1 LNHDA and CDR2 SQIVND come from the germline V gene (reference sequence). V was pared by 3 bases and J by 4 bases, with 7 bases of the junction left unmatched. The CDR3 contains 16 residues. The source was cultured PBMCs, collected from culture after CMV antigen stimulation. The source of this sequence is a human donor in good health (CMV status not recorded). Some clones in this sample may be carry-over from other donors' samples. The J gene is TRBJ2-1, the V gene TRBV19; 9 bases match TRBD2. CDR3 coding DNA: TGTGCCAGTAGTATCTCCACCAGCGGGGGGTACAATGAGCAGTTCTTC. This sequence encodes CASSISTSGGYNEQFF.